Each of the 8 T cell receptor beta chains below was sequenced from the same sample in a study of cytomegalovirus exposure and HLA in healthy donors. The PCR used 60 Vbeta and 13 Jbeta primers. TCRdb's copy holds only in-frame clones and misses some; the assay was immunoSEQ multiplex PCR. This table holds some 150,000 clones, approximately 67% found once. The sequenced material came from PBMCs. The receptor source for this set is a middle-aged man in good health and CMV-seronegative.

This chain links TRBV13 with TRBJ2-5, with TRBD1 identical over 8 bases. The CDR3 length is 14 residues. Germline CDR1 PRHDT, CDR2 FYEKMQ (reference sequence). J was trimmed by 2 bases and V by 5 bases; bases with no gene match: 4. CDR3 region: CASSMDRVQETQYF. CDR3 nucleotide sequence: TGTGCCAGCAGCATGGACAGGGTACAAGAGACCCAGTACTTC.

The CDR3, as DNA: TGTGCCAGCAGCTCCGCCACAGGGGGCCATAGCAATCAGCCCCAGCATTTT. Protein sequence: CASSSATGGHSNQPQHF. This sequence joins TRBV7-2 and TRBJ1-5; TRBD1 agrees at 9 bases. Looked up from germline, CDR1 is SGHTA and CDR2 is FQGNSA. The J segment lost 0 bases and the V segment lost 4 bases, leaving 7 bases of the junction unmatched. This CDR3 comprises 17 residues.

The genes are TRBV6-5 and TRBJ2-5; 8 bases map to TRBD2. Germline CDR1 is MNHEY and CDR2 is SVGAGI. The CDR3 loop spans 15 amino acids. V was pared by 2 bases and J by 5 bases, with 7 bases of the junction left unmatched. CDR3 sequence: CASSYLERGRETQYF. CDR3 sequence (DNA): TGTGCCAGCAGTTACCTCGAGCGGGGGAGGGAGACCCAGTACTTC.

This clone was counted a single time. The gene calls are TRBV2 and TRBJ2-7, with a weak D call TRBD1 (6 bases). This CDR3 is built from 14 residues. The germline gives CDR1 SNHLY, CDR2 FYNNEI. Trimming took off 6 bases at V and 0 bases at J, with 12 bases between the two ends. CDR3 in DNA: TGTGCCAGCAGGGCAGGGGCCAGCTCCTACGAGCAGTACTTC. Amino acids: CASRAGASSYEQYF.

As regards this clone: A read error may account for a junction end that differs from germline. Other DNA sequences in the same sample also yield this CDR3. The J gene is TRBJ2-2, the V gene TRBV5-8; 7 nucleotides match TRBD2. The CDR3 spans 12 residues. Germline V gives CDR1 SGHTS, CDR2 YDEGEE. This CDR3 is CASGIQSGELFF. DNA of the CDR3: TGTGCCAGCGGCATCCAAAGCGGGGAGCTGTTTTTC.

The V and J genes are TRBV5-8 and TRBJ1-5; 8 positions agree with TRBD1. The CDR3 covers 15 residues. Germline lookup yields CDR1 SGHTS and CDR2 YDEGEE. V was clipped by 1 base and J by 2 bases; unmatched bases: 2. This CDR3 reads CASSLMGQGNQPQHF. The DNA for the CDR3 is TGTGCCAGCAGCTTGATGGGACAGGGCAATCAGCCCCAGCATTTT.

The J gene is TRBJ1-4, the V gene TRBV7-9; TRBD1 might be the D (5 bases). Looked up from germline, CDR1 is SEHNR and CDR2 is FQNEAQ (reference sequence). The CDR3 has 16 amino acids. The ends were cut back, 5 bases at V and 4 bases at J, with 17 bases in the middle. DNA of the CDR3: TGTGCCAGCAGCCAGGGTAAACGAGGCCTTAATGAAAAACTGTTTTTT. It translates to CASSQGKRGLNEKLFF.

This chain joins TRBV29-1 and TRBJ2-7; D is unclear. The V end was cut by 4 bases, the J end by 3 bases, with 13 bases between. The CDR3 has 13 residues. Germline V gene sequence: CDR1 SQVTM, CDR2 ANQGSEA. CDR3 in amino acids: CSVARGSDYEQYF. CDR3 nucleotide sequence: TGCAGCGTTGCTCGTGGTTCAGACTACGAGCAGTACTTC.